This TCR beta chain stems from a study of blood T cell repertoires in COVID-19. CDR3 length equals 15 residues. With V trimmed by 4 bases and J by 7 bases, 6 bases remained unmatched. The germline gives CDR1 MNHEY, CDR2 SMNVEV (reference sequence). Some clones are missing from TCRdb's copy, which holds only in-frame ones; the method was immunoSEQ multiplex PCR. This sample carries fewer than 350,000 clones, around 90% of them seen once, and the ten largest clones take approximately 4.1%. The TCR comes from a woman in her sixties with COVID-19, enrolled during active disease. Input material: peripheral blood. The chain couples TRBV27 to TRBJ1-6; 8 nucleotides agree with TRBD1. CDR3 sequence reads: CASSSRTGYNSPLHF. CDR3 DNA: TGTGCCAGCAGTTCCAGGACAGGGTACAATTCACCCCTCCACTTT.